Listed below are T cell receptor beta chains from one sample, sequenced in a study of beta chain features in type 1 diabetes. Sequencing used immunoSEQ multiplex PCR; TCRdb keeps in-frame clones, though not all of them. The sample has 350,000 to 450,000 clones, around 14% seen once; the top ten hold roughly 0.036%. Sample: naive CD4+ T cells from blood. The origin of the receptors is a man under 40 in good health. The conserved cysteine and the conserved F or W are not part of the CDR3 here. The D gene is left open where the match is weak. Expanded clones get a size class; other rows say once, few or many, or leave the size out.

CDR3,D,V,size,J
ASSPRLGAYEQY,-,TRBV9,few,TRBJ2-7
ASSPLQETQY,-,TRBV18,few,TRBJ2-5
ASSLVLETQY,-,TRBV7-2,-,TRBJ2-5
AITTGADTQY,TRBD1,TRBV10-3,-,TRBJ2-3
ASSLRYQNTEAF,-,TRBV6-5,-,TRBJ1-1
ASSQFQSEGYT,-,TRBV16,-,TRBJ1-2
ASSQGQVSGANVLT,TRBD1,TRBV6-1,once,TRBJ2-6
AWSVRSYSGNTIY,-,TRBV30,-,TRBJ1-3
ASSYSGTHSRNEQF,-,TRBV7-2,few,TRBJ2-1
ASSAGTDVATQY,-,TRBV7-2,-,TRBJ2-3
ASSWGGSFDNEQF,TRBD2,TRBV7-2,-,TRBJ2-1
SVEISGNTIY,-,TRBV29-1,few,TRBJ1-3
ASRKTGGSSSGYT,TRBD1,TRBV6-5,-,TRBJ1-2
ASSQVGEQY,-,TRBV14,few,TRBJ2-7
ASSPAGLGTDTQY,-,TRBV7-2,-,TRBJ2-3
ASSPVTWGYNEQF,-,TRBV28,-,TRBJ2-1
ASSLVLAGGQDTQY,TRBD2,TRBV7-9,-,TRBJ2-3
ASSALAGTWETQY,TRBD2,TRBV9,few,TRBJ2-5
AIRDGTSGRLNEQF,TRBD2,TRBV10-3,few,TRBJ2-1
ASKGASGETQY,TRBD2,TRBV5-4,few,TRBJ2-5
ASSPDRGLLYGYT,TRBD1,TRBV18,-,TRBJ1-2
ASSLPEGLAGQETQY,TRBD2,TRBV7-8,few,TRBJ2-5
ASSWGAADTQY,-,TRBV7-2,-,TRBJ2-3
ASSLGTMSGYT,-,TRBV6-5,-,TRBJ1-2
SVGTGEPTDTQY,TRBD1,TRBV29-1,-,TRBJ2-3
ASSPGQRNTEAF,TRBD1,TRBV18,few,TRBJ1-1
SVAGPQGTDTQY,-,TRBV29-1,-,TRBJ2-3
AIRDNEQPQH,-,TRBV7-9,few,TRBJ1-5
ASSGGESQETQY,-,TRBV9,few,TRBJ2-5
ATSRAAGDTDTQY,TRBD2,TRBV15,few,TRBJ2-3
AWSRDSNQPQH,-,TRBV30,-,TRBJ1-5
ASSPTADRDYEQY,TRBD1,TRBV7-2,few,TRBJ2-7
ASSSGRSDEQF,TRBD2,TRBV7-2,few,TRBJ2-1
ASSLDLAGPSTQY,-,TRBV7-2,few,TRBJ2-3
ASTREGGRSEQY,TRBD2,TRBV7-2,few,TRBJ2-7
SVVLLRGRLTSSNYEQY,-,TRBV29-1,few,TRBJ2-7
ASSVGAGAYNEQF,TRBD2,TRBV9,-,TRBJ2-1
ASTRLAGTDTQY,TRBD2,TRBV5-6,few,TRBJ2-3
AWSIRAGYT,-,TRBV30,-,TRBJ1-2
ASSHLRGTDTQY,-,TRBV7-2,few,TRBJ2-3
ASSFLRRPTGYNEQF,-,TRBV5-1,-,TRBJ2-1
ASSQDSAAEQF,-,TRBV4-1,-,TRBJ2-1
ASSLGTSGTNNEQF,TRBD2,TRBV5-1,-,TRBJ2-1
ASSATTDTQY,-,TRBV6-5,-,TRBJ2-3